Below, 31 T cell receptor beta chains from the same sample are listed, as sequenced in a study of yellow fever vaccine responses in identical twins (dated by TCRdb to 2016 to 2019). Receptor amplification or capture employed RT-PCR. These reads were obtained on an Illumina HiSeq 2500. TCRdb reprocessing: public reads trimmed at Q25 with fastp, clones called with MiXCR, in-frame beta chains kept. Rows are combined by CDR3 protein, so each entry shows the most common genes and DNA. Within this sample are under 25,000 distinct CDR3 sequences, with roughly three quarters of them counted one time only. More than 2% of the sample comes from the top ten. The input for sequencing was T cells from blood (PBMCs), unsorted or a sorted subset (not recorded which), taken before or after yellow fever vaccination (not recorded which). These receptors all come from a woman between 18 and 30 years old who received the yellow fever vaccine. Donor details come from another sample of the same person, matched by shared clones.

The rearrangement uses TRBV18 and TRBJ2-2, with unresolved D. The CDR3 length is 13 residues. Germline loops: CDR1 KGHSH, CDR2 LQKENI. V was pared by 5 bases and J by 3 bases, with 7 bases between. The CDR3 DNA follows: TGTGCCAGCTCAACCACAGACACCGGGGAGCTGTTTTTT. Residues: CASSTTDTGELFF.

This chain links TRBV15 with TRBJ1-1; D unresolved. The CDR3 sequence is 13 residues long. Germline assignment: CDR1 LNHNV and CDR2 YYDKDF (reference sequence). V shed 0 bases and J shed 10 bases, with 12 bases lying between them. The CDR3 bases are TGTGCCACCAGCAGAGATTTTGGGTCGGTAGCTTTCTTT. Translating it yields CATSRDFGSVAFF.

J is TRBJ1-5 and V is TRBV2, with 7 bases that match TRBD1. CDR1 SNHLY and CDR2 FYNNEI come from the germline V gene. Trimming cost V 3 bases and J 6 bases; bases outside gene matches: 2. CDR3 length equals 13 residues. This CDR3 is CASSEQGGQPQHF. As DNA, the CDR3 is TGTGCCAGCAGTGAGCAGGGGGGTCAGCCCCAGCATTTT.

V usage is TRBV14 and J usage is TRBJ1-1; D is perhaps TRBD1 (6 bases). The germline V gene encodes CDR1 SGHDN and CDR2 FVKESK. The CDR3 totals 16 residues. The V and J ends lost 3 bases and 6 bases respectively, with 20 bases between them. DNA of the CDR3: TGTGCCAGCAGCCATGGTACAGGGATGGGACTCGCTGAAGCTTTCTTT. This gives the protein CASSHGTGMGLAEAFF.

On this clonotype itself: A read error may account for a junction end that differs from germline. The gene calls are TRBV18 and TRBJ2-1; tentative D call: TRBD2 (5 bases). The CDR3 extends over 12 amino acids. Germline V CDR1 and CDR2: KGHSH, LQKENI. CDR3 loop: CASTAAARLQLF. DNA for the CDR3: TGTGCCAGCACTGCAGCGGCCAGGCTGCAGCTCTTC.

The chain joins TRBV9 to TRBJ2-3, with D unresolved. V was cut by 4 bases and J by 2 bases, with 8 bases left in between. Germline CDR1 and CDR2: SGDLS and YYNGEE. The CDR3 covers 13 residues. This CDR3 reads CASSTASTDTQYF. For the CDR3, the DNA is TGTGCCAGCAGCACTGCATCCACAGATACGCAGTATTTT.

The genes are TRBV5-6 and TRBJ2-1; no reliable D call. The CDR3 is 11 residues long. CDR1 and CDR2 (germline): SGHDT, YYEEEE. With 4 bases removed from V and 9 bases from J, the gap between germline ends came to 8 bases. The CDR3, as DNA: TGTGCCAGCAGCAGGGATGTTGAGCAGTTCTTC. Amino acids: CASSRDVEQFF.

V gene TRBV20-1 combines with J gene TRBJ1-2, with no clear D. Trimming took off 0 bases at V and 4 bases at J, with 12 bases between the two ends. This CDR3 is built from 14 residues. The V gene's germline CDR1 is DFQATT and CDR2 SNEGSKA (reference sequence). The CDR3 is CSARDLQIRYGYTF. Written as DNA, the CDR3 is TGCAGTGCTAGAGATCTCCAGATCCGCTATGGCTACACCTTC.

The chain has TRBV2 and TRBJ1-3; D unresolved. Germline CDR1 is SNHLY and CDR2 is FYNNEI. V was pared by 3 bases and J by 0 bases, with 9 bases between. The CDR3 sequence is 15 residues long. In nucleotides, the CDR3 is TGTGCCAGCAGTGATTTCCTACCCTCTGGAAACACCATATATTTT. Translating it yields CASSDFLPSGNTIYF. Variable domain in full (rest from reference TRBV2 and TRBJ1-3): EPEVTQTPSHQVTQMGQEVILRCVPISNHLYFYWYRQILGQKVEFLVSFYNNEISEKSEIFDDQFSVERPDGSNFTLKIRSTKLEDSAMYFCASSDFLPSGNTIYFGEGSWLTVV.

The chain recombines TRBV29-1 with TRBJ2-7; no reliable D call. CDR3 length equals 11 residues. Germline V CDR1 and CDR2: SQVTM, ANQGSEA. V lost 0 bases and J lost 4, with 4 bases in between. The CDR3 reads CSVEEGYEQYV. CDR3 nucleotides: TGCAGCGTTGAAGAGGGGTACGAGCAGTACGTC.

This CDR3 is CASSRRLAGDEQFF. The CDR3 DNA follows: TGTGCCAGCAGCCGCAGACTAGCGGGGGATGAGCAGTTCTTC. The chain carries TRBV3-1 and TRBJ2-1, with 12 nucleotides matching TRBD2. This CDR3 has 14 residues. Germline V gene sequence: CDR1 LGHDT, CDR2 YNNKEL (reference sequence). Losses at the gene ends were 4 bases for V and 8 bases for J; bases not matched to a gene: 3.

The rearrangement joins TRBV25-1 to TRBJ1-5, with 7 bases lining up with TRBD1. The CDR3 sequence is 13 residues long. The germline V gene encodes CDR1 MGHDK and CDR2 SYGVNS. V shed 6 bases and J 3 bases; nucleotides not matched to a gene: 2. CDR3 sequence (DNA): TGTGCCAGCAGCAGGGGGATCAATCAGCCCCAGCATTTT. Protein sequence: CASSRGINQPQHF.

There are a few counts of this clonotype. V gene TRBV15 combines with J gene TRBJ2-3; the D is unclear. The germline V gene has CDR1 LNHNV and CDR2 YYDKDF (reference sequence). This CDR3 is built from 14 residues. Trimming cost V 5 bases and J 2 bases, with 11 bases left between them. The CDR3 region is CATSPFGYTDTQYF. CDR3 nucleotide sequence: TGTGCCACCAGCCCGTTTGGGTACACAGATACGCAGTATTTT.

The chain combines TRBV10-3 with TRBJ1-2; 7 bases agree with TRBD1. This CDR3 comprises 11 residues. CDR1 and CDR2 from the germline V gene are ENHRY and SYGVKD. V shed 10 bases, J shed 4 bases, and the junction held 3 bases outside the gene matches. CDR3 DNA: TGTGCCACGGGGGACAGCTATGGCTACACCTTC. It is translated as CATGDSYGYTF.

This chain uses TRBV20-1 with TRBJ1-2; possible D gene TRBD1, 5 bases. The CDR3 runs to 13 residues. From germline, CDR1 is DFQATT and CDR2 SNEGSKA (reference sequence). V was shortened by 5 bases and J by 4 bases, with 14 bases between the two germline ends. This CDR3 is CSAQQGDRYGYTF. CDR3 nucleotide sequence: TGCAGTGCTCAACAAGGGGATCGCTATGGCTACACCTTC.

This clonotype has only one observation. The rearrangement links TRBV13 to TRBJ2-3; D unclear. This CDR3 has 13 amino acids. V gave up 5 bases and J gave up 2 bases, with 8 bases separating them. Germline V CDR1 and CDR2: PRHDT, FYEKMQ (reference sequence). Here the CDR3 DNA reads TGTGCCAGCAGCACAAAAAACACAGATACGCAGTATTTT. Its translation is CASSTKNTDTQYF. Using reference TRBV13 and TRBJ2-3 for the parts outside the CDR3, the full variable domain is AAGVIQSPRHLIKEKRETATLKCYPIPRHDTVYWYQQGPGQDPQFLISFYEKMQSDKGSIPDRFSAQQFSDYHSELNMSSLELGDSALYFCASSTKNTDTQYFGPGTRLTVL.

This chain joins TRBV18 and TRBJ1-5; perhaps TRBD1 as D (6 bases). Germline loops: CDR1 KGHSH, CDR2 LQKENI. The CDR3 extends over 14 amino acids. Trimming pared 10 bases from V and 7 bases from J, leaving 20 bases between. In DNA, the CDR3 is TGTGCCACCTCGAGTGAACAGGGCGGCCAGCCCCAGCATTTT. This sequence encodes CATSSEQGGQPQHF. Full variable domain (missing parts from reference TRBV18 and TRBJ1-5): NAGVMQNPRHLVRRRGQEARLRCSPMKGHSHVYWYRQLPEEGLKFMVYLQKENIIDESGMPKERFSAEFPKEGPSILRIQQVVRGDSAAYFCATSSEQGGQPQHFGDGTRLSIL.

This chain links TRBV19 with TRBJ1-5; tentatively, D is TRBD1 (5 bases). The germline CDR1 and CDR2 sequences are LNHDA and SQIVND (reference sequence). With 5 bases removed from V and 0 bases from J, the gap between germline ends came to 11 bases. There are 15 residues in the CDR3. This chain's CDR3 is CASSLRGFSNQPQHF. DNA of the CDR3: TGTGCCAGTAGTTTGCGGGGCTTTAGCAATCAGCCCCAGCATTTT.

The chain links TRBV18 to TRBJ2-3; the D gene could be TRBD1 or TRBD2 (5 bases each). Per germline, CDR1 KGHSH and CDR2 LQKENI. The germline V and J ends were trimmed by 4 bases and 2 bases, with 10 bases remaining between them. This CDR3 is built from 14 residues. CDR3 in amino acids: CASSQGTFTDTQYF. The CDR3 nucleotides are TGTGCCAGCTCACAAGGGACCTTCACAGATACGCAGTATTTT. The entire variable domain, with the rest obtained from reference TRBV18 and TRBJ2-3, is as follows: NAGVMQNPRHLVRRRGQEARLRCSPMKGHSHVYWYRQLPEEGLKFMVYLQKENIIDESGMPKERFSAEFPKEGPSILRIQQVVRGDSAAYFCASSQGTFTDTQYFGPGTRLTVL.

The chain uses TRBV2 and TRBJ1-1; no reliable D call. Germline CDR1 reads SNHLY; CDR2 reads FYNNEI. Trimming stripped 4 bases from V and 8 bases from J, with 8 bases between. This CDR3 contains 11 residues. This CDR3 is CASSGPLEAFF. The CDR3 nucleotides are TGTGCCAGCAGTGGCCCTTTGGAAGCTTTCTTT.

The V gene is TRBV20-1, the J gene TRBJ1-6; perhaps TRBD1 as D (5 bases). V was pared by 6 bases and J by 2 bases, with 11 bases between. Germline CDR1 reads DFQATT; CDR2 reads SNEGSKA (reference sequence). CDR3 length: 14 amino acids. The CDR3 region is CSATPGPYNSPLHF. The CDR3 DNA sequence: TGCAGTGCAACGCCAGGGCCCTATAATTCACCCCTCCACTTT.

The chain is built from TRBV19 and TRBJ2-1; TRBD2 is a possible D gene (5 bases). CDR1 LNHDA and CDR2 SQIVND come from the germline V gene (reference sequence). The CDR3 contains 10 residues. Trimming removed 7 bases at V and 7 bases at J, with 5 bases between. The CDR3 reads CASTGNEQFF. Here the CDR3 DNA reads TGTGCCAGTACGGGGAATGAGCAGTTCTTC.

The V call is TRBV5-4, the J call TRBJ2-1; D uncertain. Trimming took 4 bases from V and 3 from J, leaving 8 bases between them. The CDR3 totals 13 residues. Germline V gene sequence: CDR1 SGHNT, CDR2 YYREEE (reference sequence). This CDR3 is CASSPGIYNEQFF. As DNA, the CDR3 is TGTGCCAGCAGCCCTGGAATCTACAATGAGCAGTTCTTC.

CDR3 region: CASSKGLAGSTDTQYF. CDR3 nucleotides: TGTGCCAGCAGCAAGGGACTAGCGGGAAGCACAGATACGCAGTATTTT. This chain uses TRBV7-3 with TRBJ2-3, with 13 bases fitting TRBD2. The CDR3 contains 16 residues. From germline, CDR1 is SGHTA and CDR2 FQGTGA. Trimming cost V 5 bases and J 0 bases; bases outside gene matches: 2.

V gene TRBV5-1 combines with J gene TRBJ2-3; 7 positions match TRBD2. This CDR3 has 15 residues. Germline CDR1 and CDR2: SGHRS and YFSETQ. V shed 2 bases and J 6 bases; nucleotides not matched to a gene: 9. The CDR3 sequence: CASSFRGGSGDTQYF. The DNA of the CDR3 is TGCGCCAGCAGCTTCCGGGGCGGGAGTGGCGATACGCAGTATTTT.

The rearrangement uses TRBV5-6 and TRBJ2-7; D may be TRBD1 or TRBD2 (5 bases each). This CDR3 has 13 amino acids. Germline assignment: CDR1 SGHDT and CDR2 YYEEEE. Trimming removed 2 bases at V and 3 bases at J, with 9 bases between. CDR3 residues: CASSLLGDYEQYF. Written as DNA, the CDR3 is TGTGCCAGCAGCTTACTGGGGGACTACGAGCAGTACTTC.

The V gene is TRBV19, the J gene TRBJ1-5; no firm D call. Germline V lookup: CDR1 LNHDA, CDR2 SQIVND (reference sequence). With 2 bases removed from V and 7 bases from J, the gap between germline ends came to 12 bases. CDR3 length: 14 amino acids. The CDR3 protein is CASSITGVRQPQHF. As DNA, the CDR3 is TGTGCCAGTAGTATAACCGGGGTGCGGCAGCCCCAGCATTTT.

V gene TRBV7-2 combines with J gene TRBJ1-5; TRBD1 might be the D (6 bases). Trimming cost V 1 base and J 2 bases, with 9 bases left between them. Per germline, CDR1 SGHTA and CDR2 FQGNSA. This CDR3 contains 15 residues. The CDR3 DNA is TGTGCCAGCAGCTTAGGGGGACATGGCAATCAGCCCCAGCATTTT. Translation: CASSLGGHGNQPQHF.

This chain connects TRBV5-1 to TRBJ2-5, with D hard to call. The V and J ends lost 1 base and 1 base respectively, with 5 bases between them. Germline CDR1 reads SGHRS; CDR2 reads YFSETQ. This CDR3 region has 13 residues. The CDR3 protein is CASSLFSQETQYF. The CDR3 DNA follows: TGCGCCAGCAGCTTGTTTAGCCAAGAGACCCAGTACTTC.

The V and J genes are TRBV11-1 and TRBJ1-3; 8 bases agree with TRBD1. This CDR3 contains 16 residues. V shed 5 bases, J shed 0 bases, and the junction held 6 bases outside the gene matches. Germline values: CDR1 SGHAT, CDR2 FQDESV (reference sequence). The CDR3 region has the DNA TGTGCCAGCAGCCGCCTAGGACAGGGCTCTGGAAACACCATATATTTT. Translating it yields CASSRLGQGSGNTIYF.

The chain recombines TRBV18 with TRBJ2-3; D remains unclear. The CDR3 length is 15 residues. CDR1 KGHSH and CDR2 LQKENI come from the germline V gene. Trimming left V 1 base short and J 4 bases short, with 12 bases between. This chain's CDR3 is CASSPLRPSPDTQYF. As DNA, the CDR3 is TGTGCCAGCTCACCACTGAGGCCTTCCCCAGATACGCAGTATTTT. The full variable domain, completed using reference TRBV18 and TRBJ2-3, is NAGVMQNPRHLVRRRGQEARLRCSPMKGHSHVYWYRQLPEEGLKFMVYLQKENIIDESGMPKERFSAEFPKEGPSILRIQQVVRGDSAAYFCASSPLRPSPDTQYFGPGTRLTVL.